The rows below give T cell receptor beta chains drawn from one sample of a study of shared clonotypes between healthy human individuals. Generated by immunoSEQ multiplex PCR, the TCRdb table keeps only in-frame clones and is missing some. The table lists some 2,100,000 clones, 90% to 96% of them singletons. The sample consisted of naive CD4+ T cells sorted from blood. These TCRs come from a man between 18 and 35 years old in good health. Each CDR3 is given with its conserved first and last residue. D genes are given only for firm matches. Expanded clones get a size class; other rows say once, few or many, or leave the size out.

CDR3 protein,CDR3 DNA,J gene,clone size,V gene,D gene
CASSVASSYEQYF,TGTGCCAGCAGCGTAGCATCCTCCTACGAGCAGTACTTC,TRBJ2-7,few,TRBV9,.
CAWNPKLGGRGTDTQYF,TGTGCCTGGAACCCGAAGTTGGGAGGGAGGGGCACAGATACGCAGTATTTT,TRBJ2-3,.,TRBV30,TRBD2
CASSTSPQETQYF,TGTGCCAGCAGCACCTCCCCCCAAGAGACCCAGTACTTC,TRBJ2-5,.,TRBV11-3,.
CASSVGGGSHYEQYF,TGTGCCAGCAGCGTAGGAGGAGGTTCCCATTACGAGCAGTACTTC,TRBJ2-7,.,TRBV9,.
CASSLVGQANQPQHF,TGTGCCAGCAGCTTAGTGGGACAGGCCAATCAGCCCCAGCATTTT,TRBJ1-5,.,TRBV7-2,TRBD1
CASSGLAGSQETQYF,TGCGCCAGCAGCGGACTAGCGGGGAGCCAAGAGACCCAGTACTTC,TRBJ2-5,.,TRBV10-2,TRBD2
CASSLLAGYGYTF,TGTGCCAGCAGTTTATTGGCAGGGTATGGCTACACCTTC,TRBJ1-2,.,TRBV28,.
CASSTGTLGNTEAFF,TGTGCCAGCAGTACAGGGACTCTAGGAAACACTGAAGCTTTCTTT,TRBJ1-1,.,TRBV28,.
CASSQDRRPYF,TGTGCCAGCAGCCAAGACCGAAGGCCGTACTTC,TRBJ2-7,.,TRBV14,.
CASSAPLGTQYF,TGTGCCAGCAGCGCGCCTTTGGGGACGCAGTATTTT,TRBJ2-3,once,TRBV5-4,.
CASKTAGQNYYEQYF,TGCGCCAGCAAGACAGCGGGACAGAACTACTACGAGCAGTACTTC,TRBJ2-7,once,TRBV10-2,.
CASSYSPGGPGETQYF,TGTGCCAGCAGTTACTCGCCGGGGGGCCCGGGGGAGACCCAGTACTTC,TRBJ2-5,.,TRBV27,.
CASSFRGTNTEAFF,TGTGCCAGCAGCTTCCGAGGGACGAACACTGAAGCTTTCTTT,TRBJ1-1,.,TRBV5-4,.
CAISESEETQYF,TGTGCCATCAGTGAGTCGGAGGAGACCCAGTACTTC,TRBJ2-5,.,TRBV10-3,.
CASTAISNQPQHF,TGTGCCAGCACAGCAATTAGCAATCAGCCCCAGCATTTT,TRBJ1-5,.,TRBV6-1,.
CASSQVLATYNEQFF,TGCGCCAGCAGCCAAGTTCTAGCGACCTACAATGAGCAGTTCTTC,TRBJ2-1,.,TRBV4-1,.
CASSDRENQPQHF,TGTGCCAGCAGTGACCGGGAAAATCAGCCCCAGCATTTT,TRBJ1-5,.,TRBV28,.
CASSFGLAGNSYEQYF,TGTGCCAGCTCATTCGGACTAGCGGGCAACTCCTACGAGCAGTACTTC,TRBJ2-7,.,TRBV18,TRBD2
CASSLQGLATNEQYF,TGTGCCAGCAGCTTACAGGGACTAGCGACGAACGAGCAGTACTTC,TRBJ2-7,.,TRBV7-2,TRBD2
CAWRGTPTEAFF,TGTGCCTGGAGAGGGACCCCCACTGAAGCTTTCTTT,TRBJ1-1,.,TRBV30,.
CASFRREGRGEQFF,TGTGCCAGCTTCCGGCGGGAGGGTAGGGGTGAGCAGTTCTTC,TRBJ2-1,.,TRBV27,TRBD2
CASSPGPGEKGLYGYTF,TGTGCCAGCTCACCAGGCCCGGGAGAGAAGGGCCTCTATGGCTACACCTTC,TRBJ1-2,.,TRBV18,.
CASSQAGTGNTIYF,TGTGCCAGCTCACAGGCAGGGACTGGAAACACCATATATTTT,TRBJ1-3,.,TRBV18,.
CASSLESAWNTGELFF,TGTGCCAGCAGCTTAGAGTCCGCCTGGAACACCGGGGAGCTGTTTTTT,TRBJ2-2,.,TRBV11-3,.
CASSADSYSNQPQHF,TGTGCCAGTAGTGCGGACAGCTATAGCAATCAGCCCCAGCATTTT,TRBJ1-5,.,TRBV19,.
CAWSVALSGNTIYF,TGTGCCTGGAGTGTAGCACTAAGTGGAAACACCATATATTTT,TRBJ1-3,once,TRBV30,.
CASSYSREKLFF,TGTGCCAGCAGTTACTCCCGTGAAAAACTGTTTTTT,TRBJ1-4,.,TRBV6-6,.
CASSFRDGIYEQYF,TGCGCCAGCAGCTTCCGGGACGGGATTTACGAGCAGTACTTC,TRBJ2-7,.,TRBV4-1,.
CASTGDNQPQHF,TGTGCCAGCACAGGGGACAATCAGCCCCAGCATTTT,TRBJ1-5,.,TRBV6-1,.
CASSSSGLAGGGSYEQYF,TGTGCCAGCAGCTCGTCTGGACTAGCGGGAGGGGGGTCCTACGAGCAGTACTTC,TRBJ2-7,.,TRBV7-9,TRBD2
CATSRPGGNEKLFF,TGTGCCACCAGCAGACCAGGTGGGAATGAAAAACTGTTTTTT,TRBJ1-4,.,TRBV15,.
CASSRTGAAQFF,TGTGCCAGCAGCCGGACAGGGGCCGCCCAGTTCTTC,TRBJ2-1,.,TRBV11-3,TRBD1
CASSPEGTGRYEQYF,TGTGCCAGCAGCCCGGAAGGGACAGGCCGCTACGAGCAGTACTTC,TRBJ2-7,.,TRBV11-2,TRBD1
CASSPGGGPNTGELFF,TGCGCCAGCAGCCCCGGGGGCGGGCCGAACACCGGGGAGCTGTTTTTT,TRBJ2-2,.,TRBV5-1,.
CAWSSASNSPLHF,TGTGCCTGGAGTTCCGCGAGTAATTCACCCCTCCACTTT,TRBJ1-6,.,TRBV30,.
CASSIDQANRRFF,TGTGCCAGTAGTATAGATCAGGCAAACCGGAGGTTCTTC,TRBJ2-1,.,TRBV19,.
CASSPRTANTEAFF,TGTGCCAGCAGCCCACGGACAGCGAACACTGAAGCTTTCTTT,TRBJ1-1,.,TRBV11-2,.
CTSSQDQGPAGLAGASSYNEQFF,TGCACCAGCAGCCAAGACCAAGGTCCGGCGGGACTAGCGGGAGCTAGCTCCTACAATGAGCAGTTCTTC,TRBJ2-1,.,TRBV1,.
CASSVDMGNLYGYTF,TGTGCCAGCAGCGTCGACATGGGCAACCTCTATGGCTACACCTTC,TRBJ1-2,.,TRBV9,.
CASSFNRGPDTQYF,TGTGCCAGCAGCTTTAACAGGGGACCAGATACGCAGTATTTT,TRBJ2-3,.,TRBV7-2,TRBD1